Listed here are 17 T cell receptor beta chains from one sample, sequenced in a study of T cell repertoires in aging, cancer and after chemotherapy. Multiplex touch-down PCR with TRB-A/B primers amplified rearranged V-D-J TRB sequences. From the multiplex PCR reads, TCRdb called clonotypes with MiXCR, one entry per CDR3 protein. The top ten hold 10% to 14% of the sample, which has 2,000 to 2,500 distinct CDR3 sequences, around a quarter seen once. TCR beta rearrangements were amplified from peripheral blood genomic DNA. Sequencing input: blood. All receptors derive from a human donor with a solid tumor.

There are a few counts of this clonotype. V gene TRBV20-1 combines with J gene TRBJ1-2, with D unresolved. Trimming shortened V by 1 base and J by 0 bases, and 9 bases separated the two germline ends. Germline CDR1 and CDR2: DFQATT and SNEGSKA (reference sequence). The CDR3 runs 14 residues. CDR3 sequence reads: CSARAQLSNYGYTF. DNA for the CDR3: TGCAGTGCTAGAGCACAACTTTCTAACTATGGCTACACCTTC.

DNA for the CDR3: TGTGCCAGCAGCTTAGGTCGGATTGGGGGTGGGGTAAAGTTGAACACTGAAGCTTTCTTT. Its protein product is CASSLGRIGGGVKLNTEAFF. The genes are TRBV7-2 and TRBJ1-1, with a weak D call TRBD1 (5 bases). This CDR3 comprises 20 residues. Germline loops: CDR1 SGHTA, CDR2 FQGNSA. V lost 1 base and J lost 0, with 24 bases in between.

The chain carries TRBV19 and TRBJ2-2; D call uncertain. The CDR3 is made up of 18 amino acids. Germline CDR1 LNHDA, CDR2 SQIVND (reference sequence). V was trimmed by 0 bases and J by 0 bases, leaving 14 bases between them. The CDR3 loop is CASSIDRTGVTNTGELFF. CDR3 nucleotide sequence: TGTGCCAGTAGTATAGATCGGACGGGCGTGACGAACACCGGGGAGCTGTTTTTT. The full variable domain, in which reference TRBV19 and TRBJ2-2 provide the parts outside the CDR3, is DGGITQSPKYLFRKEGQNVTLSCEQNLNHDAMYWYRQDPGQGLRLIYYSQIVNDFQKGDIAEGYSVSREKKESFPLTVTSAQKNPTAFYLCASSIDRTGVTNTGELFFGEGSRLTVL.

This clonotype qualifies as large (0.1 to 1%). The chain carries TRBV7-6 and TRBJ2-3, with D unclear. Trimming stripped 2 bases from V and 2 bases from J, with 8 bases between. The CDR3 covers 14 residues. Germline V gene lookup returns CDR1 SGHVS and CDR2 FNYEAQ. The CDR3 nucleotides are TGTGCCAGCAGCTTAAGTGTGGCCACAGATACGCAGTATTTT. This gives the protein CASSLSVATDTQYF.

This CDR3 reads CASSFPRGNTGELFF. The DNA of the CDR3 is TGCGCCAGCAGCTTCCCCCGGGGGAACACCGGGGAGCTGTTTTTT. The chain couples TRBV5-1 to TRBJ2-2; a possible D gene is TRBD2 (5 bases). CDR1 is SGHRS, CDR2 YFSETQ, per germline. The CDR3 covers 15 residues. V was clipped by 2 bases and J by 1 base, with 9 bases between them. Looking up the rest from reference TRBV5-1 and TRBJ2-2 gives the full variable domain: KAGVTQTPRYLIKTRGQQVTLSCSPISGHRSVSWYQQTPGQGLQFLFEYFSETQRNKGNFPGRFSGRQFSNSRSEMNVSTLELGDSALYLCASSFPRGNTGELFFGEGSRLTVL.

This clonotype was detected a few times. The chain recombines TRBV20-1 with TRBJ1-1; no clear D. The CDR3 contains 12 residues. V was pared by 5 bases and J by 1 base, with 8 bases between. Germline CDR1 DFQATT, CDR2 SNEGSKA (reference sequence). The CDR3 bases are TGCAGTGCTTTGATGGGGAACACTGAAGCTTTCTTT. It is translated as CSALMGNTEAFF.

This clonotype was counted only a few times. This rearrangement joins TRBV20-1 to TRBJ1-2, with D maybe TRBD1 (6 bases). This CDR3 has 14 amino acids. Trimming pared 2 bases from V and 3 bases from J, leaving 13 bases between. The V gene's germline CDR1 is DFQATT and CDR2 SNEGSKA (reference sequence). The CDR3 bases are TGCAGTGCTAGACCCCCGGGGGGCGACTATGGCTACACCTTC. Its translation: CSARPPGGDYGYTF.

V is TRBV18 and J is TRBJ2-1, with 7 bases fitting TRBD1. Germline V gene data show CDR1 as KGHSH and CDR2 as LQKENI. CDR3 size: 17 residues. V shed 6 bases, J shed 1 base, and the junction held 12 bases outside the gene matches. Here the CDR3 DNA reads TGTGCCAGCTCCCTCCGAGGGGGCGGCGGATCCTACAATGAGCAGTTCTTC. Translation: CASSLRGGGGSYNEQFF.

This clonotype qualifies as large. V is TRBV29-1 and J is TRBJ2-7, with D perhaps matching TRBD1 or TRBD2 (5 bases each). CDR3 length: 11 amino acids. Germline CDR1 reads SQVTM; CDR2 reads ANQGSEA. Deletions cut 6 bases from V and 4 bases from J, with 10 bases between. CDR3 in amino acids: CSVGREYEQYF. The CDR3 DNA reads TGCAGCGTGGGACGGGAATACGAGCAGTACTTC.

The chain employs TRBV6-4 and TRBJ2-1; 10 nucleotides line up with TRBD2. Losses at the gene ends were 6 bases for V and 4 bases for J; bases not matched to a gene: 6. The CDR3 is 15 amino acids. The germline CDR1 and CDR2 sequences are MRHNA and SNTAGT. CDR3 nucleotide sequence: TGTGCCAGCAGCCTAACTAGCGGGGCATACAATGAGCAGTTCTTC. It translates to CASSLTSGAYNEQFF.

A note on this clonotype: A single base separates this from a much larger clone, so it may be a read error. The J gene is TRBJ2-5, the V gene TRBV29-1; possibly TRBD1 or TRBD2 for D (5 bases each). This CDR3 contains 12 residues. Germline lookup yields CDR1 SQVTM and CDR2 ANQGSEA. The V gene lost 8 bases and the J gene lost 6 bases, with 16 bases spanning the gap. The CDR3: CSSRGGQKTQYF. The CDR3 DNA follows: TGCAGCTCCCGGGGCGGACAAAAGACCCAGTACTTC.

This clonotype is large in the sample. The chain links TRBV5-6 to TRBJ1-2, with D unresolved. CDR1 is SGHDT and CDR2 is YYEEEE in the germline V gene. Trimming took off 4 bases at V and 2 bases at J, with 15 bases between the two ends. This CDR3 contains 15 residues. The CDR3 bases are TGTGCCAGCAGCCCCAGCCAAGTTATCAACTATGGCTACACCTTC. It encodes CASSPSQVINYGYTF.

This clonotype is large in the sample. J is TRBJ2-5 and V is TRBV7-2, with a weak D call TRBD1 (6 bases). The CDR3 is 14 amino acids. The germline CDR1 and CDR2 sequences are SGHTA and FQGNSA. Trimming removed 4 bases at V and 3 bases at J, with 12 bases between. The CDR3 DNA reads as TGTGCCAGCAGCTACCGGGACATAAAAGAGACCCAGTACTTC. Protein sequence: CASSYRDIKETQYF.

This clonotype was picked up a small number of times. CDR3 loop: CASSLWEGDEQFF. The CDR3 nucleotides are TGTGCCAGCAGCCTTTGGGAGGGGGACGAGCAGTTCTTC. The V gene is TRBV7-3, the J gene TRBJ2-1; a weak D match, TRBD2 (7 bases). Trimming removed 5 bases from V and 10 bases from J, with 15 bases in between. The germline V gene has CDR1 SGHTA and CDR2 FQGTGA. The CDR3 totals 13 residues.

Points on this clonotype: This likely comes from a read error, as the CDR3 has no conserved phenylalanine or tryptophan at its end. This chain uses TRBV7-9 with TRBJ2-1, with D possibly TRBD1 on 5 matching bases. The germline CDR1 and CDR2 sequences are SEHNR and FQNEAQ (reference sequence). V was pared by 5 bases and J by 6 bases, with 11 bases between. This CDR3 comprises 13 residues. CDR3 sequence (DNA): TGTGCCAGCAGCCTAGACAGTCCCAATGAGCAGTTCTTA. It codes for CASSLDSPNEQFL.

This clonotype was seen only a few times. The chain carries TRBV15 and TRBJ2-7, with 10 bases that match TRBD2. CDR3 length: 15 residues. Germline CDR1 LNHNV, CDR2 YYDKDF (reference sequence). After removal of 5 bases from V and 2 bases from J, the junction contained 6 bases not matched to a gene. Written as DNA, the CDR3 is TGTGCCACCAGCCGACAGACTAGCGGGCCCTACGAGCAGTACTTC. Its translation is CATSRQTSGPYEQYF.

In the case of this clonotype: Sequence at one end of the junction differs from germline and may be a read error. The V call is TRBV6-2 or TRBV6-3, the J call TRBJ2-1; 8 bases align to TRBD2. This CDR3 contains 15 residues. Germline lookup yields CDR1 MNHEY and CDR2 SVGEGT. CDR3 sequence: CVSRTGTSRRDEQFF. CDR3 DNA sequence: TGTGTCAGCAGAACCGGGACTAGTAGACGCGATGAGCAGTTCTTC.